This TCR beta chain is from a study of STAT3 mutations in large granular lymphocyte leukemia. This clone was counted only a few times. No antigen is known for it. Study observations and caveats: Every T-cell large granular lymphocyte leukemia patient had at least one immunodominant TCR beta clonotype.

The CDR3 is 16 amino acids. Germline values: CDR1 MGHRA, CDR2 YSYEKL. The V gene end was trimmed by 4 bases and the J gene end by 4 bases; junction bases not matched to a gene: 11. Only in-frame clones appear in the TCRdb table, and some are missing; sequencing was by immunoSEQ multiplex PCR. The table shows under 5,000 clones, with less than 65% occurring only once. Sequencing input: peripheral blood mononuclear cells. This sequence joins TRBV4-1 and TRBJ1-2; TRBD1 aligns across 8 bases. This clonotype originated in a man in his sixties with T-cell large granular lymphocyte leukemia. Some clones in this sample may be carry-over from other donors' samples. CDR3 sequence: CASSLMETGDGYGYTF. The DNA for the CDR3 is TGCGCCAGCAGCCTTATGGAGACAGGGGATGGCTATGGCTACACCTTC.